The 26 T cell receptor beta chains below come from one sample, sequenced in a study of early T cells in non-severe SARS-CoV-2 infection. MiXCR was run by TCRdb on the 5' RACE reads, yielding one entry per CDR3 protein. The sample has 60,000 to 75,000 distinct CDR3 sequences; 10% are singletons. Sequencing was performed on whole blood, taken at baseline. These receptors were obtained from an adult who was a healthcare worker with PCR-confirmed SARS-CoV-2 infection or an uninfected control (not recorded which).

This clonotype was counted between two and nine times. The J gene is TRBJ2-1, the V gene TRBV29-1, with unresolved D. V was trimmed by 3 bases and J by 9 bases, leaving 12 bases between them. The CDR3 has 12 amino acids. Germline assignment: CDR1 SQVTM and CDR2 ANQGSEA. CDR3 residues: CSVEPATGEQFF. The CDR3 DNA sequence: TGCAGCGTTGAGCCAGCGACGGGTGAGCAGTTCTTC.

There are many counts of this clonotype. This rearrangement joins TRBV24-1 to TRBJ2-3, with D tentatively TRBD2 (5 bases). The CDR3 loop spans 16 amino acids. CDR1 and CDR2 from the germline V gene are KGHDR and SFDVKD. The ends were cut back, 1 base at V and 3 bases at J, with 13 bases in the middle. The CDR3 bases are TGTGCCACCAGTGATTTATATGACGGAGGTACAGATACGCAGTATTTT. Translating it yields CATSDLYDGGTDTQYF.

There are many counts of this clonotype. The chain couples TRBV3-1 to TRBJ2-6; tentatively, D is TRBD2 (5 bases). V dropped 6 bases and J dropped 4 bases, with 13 bases sitting between them. This CDR3 is built from 15 residues. Germline V gene lookup returns CDR1 LGHDT and CDR2 YNNKEL (reference sequence). CDR3 bases: TGTGCCAGCAGTGCCGGGAAAGCCGGGGCCAACGTCCTGACTTTC. Its protein is CASSAGKAGANVLTF.

In this sample, this clonotype turned up a few times. This rearrangement joins TRBV11-1 to TRBJ1-2, with TRBD1 as a possible D gene (6 bases). Per germline, CDR1 SGHAT and CDR2 FQDESV (reference sequence). This CDR3 has 17 amino acids. V lost 5 bases, J lost 4 bases, and 23 bases lay in between. CDR3 sequence: CASSLNRFPGTIYGYTF. Here the CDR3 DNA reads TGTGCCAGCAGCCTTAATCGATTCCCAGGGACAATCTATGGCTACACCTTC.

The chain recombines TRBV12-3 or TRBV12-4 with TRBJ2-2, with D possibly being TRBD2 (6 bases). Trimming took off 3 bases at V and 0 bases at J, with 11 bases between the two ends. The CDR3 is made up of 16 amino acids. CDR3 sequence (DNA): TGTGCCAGCAGTTTCCTAAGCGGGCCGAACACCGGGGAGCTGTTTTTT. It codes for CASSFLSGPNTGELFF.

The CDR3 DNA reads TGCAGCGTTGAAGACGAGGGGCAAGCTTTCTTT. Translated: CSVEDEGQAFF. J is TRBJ1-1 and V is TRBV29-1; D might be TRBD1 (5 bases). The germline gives CDR1 SQVTM, CDR2 ANQGSEA. The CDR3 has 11 amino acids. V was clipped by 0 bases and J by 9 bases, with 8 bases between them. The full variable domain, rest sourced from reference TRBV29-1 and TRBJ1-1, is SAVISQKPSRDICQRGTSLTIQCQVDSQVTMMFWYRQQPGQSLTLIATANQGSEATYESGFVIDKFPISRPNLTFSTLTVSNMSPEDSSIYLCSVEDEGQAFFGQGTRLTVV.

This clonotype was counted between two and nine times. The V gene is TRBV6-5, the J gene TRBJ2-3; 9 bases align to TRBD1. This CDR3 is 15 amino acids long. The V and J ends lost 5 bases and 2 bases, in that order; junction bases with no gene match: 5. Germline CDR1 is MNHEY and CDR2 is SVGAGI. CDR3 region: CASSPGTGHTDTQYF. In DNA form, the CDR3 reads TGTGCCAGCAGTCCCGGGACAGGGCACACAGATACGCAGTATTTT.

This clonotype has a handful of counts. This chain connects TRBV5-4 to TRBJ2-3; D remains ambiguous. The CDR3 is made up of 13 amino acids. CDR1 and CDR2 from the germline V gene are SGHNT and YYREEE (reference sequence). Trimming removed 5 bases from V and 5 bases from J, with 12 bases in between. CDR3 protein: CASRANGVDTQYF. The CDR3 DNA reads TGTGCCAGCAGGGCCAACGGCGTAGATACGCAGTATTTT. The complete variable domain, with remaining parts taken from reference TRBV5-4 and TRBJ2-3, reads ETGVTQSPTHLIKTRGQQVTLRCSSQSGHNTVSWYQQALGQGPQFIFQYYREEENGRGNFPPRFSGLQFPNYSSELNVNALELDDSALYLCASRANGVDTQYFGPGTRLTVL.

This clonotype has just a few counts. This sequence joins TRBV5-5 and TRBJ2-7; D tentatively reads TRBD1 or TRBD2 (6 bases each). Trimming took 3 bases from V and 2 from J, leaving 27 bases between them. There are 19 residues in the CDR3. CDR1 is SGHKS, CDR2 YYEKEE, per germline (reference sequence). For the CDR3, the DNA is TGTGCCAGCAGCTGGGGGGCCAAAATCAGGGAATCCATCGCCTACGAGCAGTACTTC. Protein product: CASSWGAKIRESIAYEQYF.

This rearrangement joins TRBV29-1 to TRBJ2-1, with D tentatively TRBD1 (5 bases). The ends were cut back, 1 base at V and 16 bases at J, with 14 bases in the middle. The CDR3 is 11 residues long. Per germline, CDR1 SQVTM and CDR2 ANQGSEA. The CDR3 bases are TGCAGCGTTGAAGGTCGGGCAGGGATCTTCTTC. Amino acids: CSVEGRAGIFF.

Only a few counts were recorded for this clonotype. The V gene is TRBV19, the J gene TRBJ1-2, with D tentatively TRBD1 (6 bases). The CDR3 is made up of 14 amino acids. Germline V lookup: CDR1 LNHDA, CDR2 SQIVND (reference sequence). V shed 5 bases and J shed 4 bases, with 14 bases lying between them. CDR3 DNA sequence: TGTGCCAGTAGTCTCAGGACAGCGGCCTATGGCTACACCTTC. Its protein is CASSLRTAAYGYTF.

A few counts support this clonotype. V gene TRBV7-9 combines with J gene TRBJ1-1; tentative D call: TRBD1 (6 bases). From germline, CDR1 is SEHNR and CDR2 FQNEAQ (reference sequence). Trimming left V 8 bases short and J 4 bases short, with 11 bases between. This CDR3 is 12 amino acids long. CDR3 DNA sequence: TGTGCCAGCGGCACAGGGACCACTGAAGCTTTCTTT. Residues: CASGTGTTEAFF.

This clonotype was seen many times. J is TRBJ1-4 and V is TRBV11-2; no reliable D call. The germline gives CDR1 SGHAT, CDR2 FQNNGV. V shed 5 bases and J shed 1 base, with 8 bases lying between them. CDR3 length equals 14 residues. This CDR3 reads CASSATRTNEKLFF. The CDR3 region has the DNA TGTGCCAGCAGCGCAACAAGAACTAATGAAAAACTGTTTTTT. Variable domain in full (rest from reference TRBV11-2 and TRBJ1-4): EAGVAQSPRYKIIEKRQSVAFWCNPISGHATLYWYQQILGQGPKLLIQFQNNGVVDDSQLPKDRFSAERLKGVDSTLKIQPAKLEDSAVYLCASSATRTNEKLFFGSGTQLSVL.

In this sample, this clonotype turned up many times. The V and J genes are TRBV6-6 and TRBJ1-6; D remains unclear. Between the trimmed V and J ends, which lost 0 bases and 2 bases, there was a span of 8 bases. CDR3 length equals 16 residues. CDR1 MNHNY and CDR2 SVGAGI come from the germline V gene (reference sequence). CDR3 protein: CASSYSAGPYNSPLHF. Here the CDR3 DNA reads TGTGCCAGCAGTTACTCGGCCGGGCCCTATAATTCACCCCTCCACTTT.

The genes are TRBV4-1 and TRBJ2-7; a possible D gene is TRBD2 (6 bases). The V end lost 1 base, the J end lost 7 bases, and 17 bases lay between the germline ends. Germline lookup yields CDR1 MGHRA and CDR2 YSYEKL. The CDR3 covers 15 residues. This CDR3 reads CASSQVPVLTREQYF. DNA for the CDR3: TGCGCCAGCAGCCAAGTCCCCGTCCTGACTAGGGAGCAGTACTTC.

This chain joins TRBV12-3 or TRBV12-4 and TRBJ1-3; 8 bases fit TRBD1. Unmatched junction bases numbered 11, after V lost 6 bases and J lost 4 bases. This CDR3 spans 16 amino acids. The CDR3 DNA follows: TGTGCCAGCAGGCCGAATGGACAGGGCAAGGGAAACACCATATATTTT. The encoded protein is CASRPNGQGKGNTIYF.

The sample holds many counts of this clonotype. The J gene is TRBJ2-1, the V gene TRBV2; D uncertain. The CDR3 has 15 amino acids. With 1 base removed from V and 14 bases from J, the gap between germline ends came to 21 bases. The germline CDR1 and CDR2 sequences are SNHLY and FYNNEI. CDR3 nucleotides: TGTGCCAGCAGTGAAGTGGGTAGCTTGGGTGCTGGGAAGTTCTTC. As protein: CASSEVGSLGAGKFF.

This clonotype was found a few times. The V call is TRBV4-2, the J call TRBJ1-3, with TRBD1 matching over 8 bases. The CDR3 has 16 amino acids. V lost 0 bases, J lost 6 bases, and 7 bases stayed unmatched. The germline gives CDR1 LGHNA, CDR2 YNFKEQ. The CDR3 reads CASSQDQGAAENTIYF. The CDR3 DNA sequence: TGTGCCAGCAGCCAAGATCAGGGGGCTGCTGAAAACACCATATATTTT.

The J gene is TRBJ2-7, the V gene TRBV12-3 or TRBV12-4, with D perhaps TRBD2 (6 bases). Trimming removed 5 bases from V and 3 bases from J, with 17 bases in between. The CDR3 has 15 residues. CDR3 bases: TGTGCCAGCAGTCCCCAGGGTGGGCGGGACTACGAGCAGTACTTC. Translated: CASSPQGGRDYEQYF.

CDR3 residues: CASSLTSGRAQETQYF. DNA of the CDR3: TGTGCCAGCAGCCTGACTAGCGGGAGGGCCCAAGAGACCCAGTACTTC. V is TRBV12-3 or TRBV12-4 and J is TRBJ2-5; 14 positions match TRBD2. This CDR3 is 16 amino acids long. J was trimmed by 1 base and V by 6 bases; bases with no gene match: 4.

The chain couples TRBV5-1 to TRBJ2-3, with D uncertain. The CDR3 is made up of 15 amino acids. The V end lost 0 bases, the J end lost 2 bases, and 10 bases lay between the germline ends. Germline CDR1 reads SGHRS; CDR2 reads YFSETQ. CDR3 DNA sequence: TGCGCCAGCAGCTTGGCCGTCGATTCCACAGATACGCAGTATTTT. Amino acids: CASSLAVDSTDTQYF.

This clonotype was found a few times. This chain links TRBV7-2 with TRBJ2-1; D call uncertain. CDR1 and CDR2 from the germline V gene are SGHTA and FQGNSA. This CDR3 has 11 residues. Trimming cost V 3 bases and J 9 bases, with 6 bases left between them. For the CDR3, the DNA is TGTGCCAGCAGCTTGTCCATTGAGCAGTTCTTC. It specifies CASSLSIEQFF.

This rearrangement joins TRBV7-9 to TRBJ1-6, with TRBD1 matching 7 bases. In germline, CDR1 is SEHNR, CDR2 FQNEAQ (reference sequence). V trimming: 2 bases; J trimming: 10 bases; junction bases outside the gene matches: 8. This CDR3 has 15 residues. The CDR3 DNA reads as TGTGCCAGCAGCTTATCAGACAGGGTCGGATCACCCCTCCACTTT. This sequence encodes CASSLSDRVGSPLHF.

V usage is TRBV29-1 and J usage is TRBJ1-1; no firm D call. V gave up 6 bases and J gave up 1 base, with 3 bases separating them. The CDR3 totals 10 residues. Germline-derived CDR1 and CDR2 are SQVTM and ANQGSEA. CDR3 sequence reads: CSVSNTEAFF. The DNA for the CDR3 is TGCAGCGTCTCGAACACTGAAGCTTTCTTT.

This clonotype was recorded a few times. The chain recombines TRBV28 with TRBJ2-3; D not certain. Trimming stripped 3 bases from V and 6 bases from J, with 7 bases between. Per the germline V gene, CDR1 is MDHEN and CDR2 is SYDVKM. This CDR3 comprises 12 residues. The DNA for the CDR3 is TGTGCCAGCAGTTTGAGGCGGGATACGCAGTATTTT. Protein: CASSLRRDTQYF. The entire variable domain, with the rest obtained from reference TRBV28 and TRBJ2-3, is as follows: DVKVTQSSRYLVKRTGEKVFLECVQDMDHENMFWYRQDPGLGLRLIYFSYDVKMKEKGDIPEGYSVSREKKERFSLILESASTNQTSMYLCASSLRRDTQYFGPGTRLTVL.

A few counts support this clonotype. Here the CDR3 DNA reads TGTGCCAGCAGCTTAGCGGGAGTTACAGATACGCAGTATTTT. This translates into CASSLAGVTDTQYF. The V and J genes are TRBV7-9 and TRBJ2-3; a weak D match, TRBD2 (5 bases). V lost 0 bases to trimming and J lost 3 bases, with 7 bases between them. The germline V gene encodes CDR1 SEHNR and CDR2 FQNEAQ (reference sequence). The CDR3 has 14 amino acids.